This passage covers 16 T cell receptor beta chains from one sample sequenced in a study of OX40 agonist ivuxolimab in advanced cancers. The protocol was immunoSEQ multiplex PCR, while the TCRdb copy is restricted to in-frame clones and leaves out a portion. The data show around 11,000 clones, about 82% seen once. The material sequenced was CD4+ or CD8+ T cells sorted from blood, taken in a trial of the OX40 agonist ivuxolimab. The receptor source for this set is an adult with an advanced solid tumor such as melanoma, head and neck, liver or kidney cancer.

This chain joins TRBV7-9 and TRBJ2-2; the D gene is possibly TRBD2 (5 bases). This CDR3 spans 13 amino acids. V lost 6 bases, J lost 5 bases, and 10 bases lay in between. Germline V gene data show CDR1 as SEHNR and CDR2 as FQNEAQ (reference sequence). CDR3 in DNA: TGTGCCAGCAGGGGGAGTCTAACCGGGGAGCTGTTTTTT. Protein product: CASRGSLTGELFF.

The V call is TRBV27, the J call TRBJ2-5, with a tentative D call TRBD1 (5 bases). The CDR3 is 13 amino acids. CDR1 and CDR2 (germline): MNHEY, SMNVEV (reference sequence). Trimming removed 6 bases from V and 5 bases from J, with 13 bases in between. The DNA for the CDR3 is TGTGCCAGCAGCCGGAATTGGGGCGAGACCCAGTACTTC. This translates into CASSRNWGETQYF.

This clone was seen just once. The rearrangement joins TRBV4-1 to TRBJ2-7; D not certain. CDR1 and CDR2 (germline): MGHRA, YSYEKL. Deletions cut 0 bases from V and 6 bases from J, with 3 bases between. There are 11 residues in the CDR3. The CDR3 reads CASSQETEQYF. In nucleotides, the CDR3 is TGCGCCAGCAGCCAAGAAACCGAGCAGTACTTC.

This chain uses TRBV5-4 with TRBJ2-7; unclear D gene. The V gene's germline CDR1 is SGHNT and CDR2 YYREEE (reference sequence). The CDR3 loop spans 13 amino acids. Trimming took off 2 bases at V and 2 bases at J, with 8 bases between the two ends. This chain's CDR3 is CASSFGPTYEQYF. The CDR3 DNA reads TGTGCCAGCAGCTTCGGGCCCACCTACGAGCAGTACTTC.

The chain employs TRBV7-3 and TRBJ2-5, with D possibly being TRBD1 or TRBD2 (5 bases each). The germline V gene encodes CDR1 SGHTA and CDR2 FQGTGA. Deletions cut 4 bases from V and 5 bases from J, with 17 bases between. This CDR3 has 15 residues. This CDR3 is CASSSLPGPGETQYF. CDR3 DNA sequence: TGTGCCAGCAGCTCCCTTCCGGGGCCTGGGGAGACCCAGTACTTC.

J is TRBJ2-3 and V is TRBV7-2, with unresolved D. In germline, CDR1 is SGHTA, CDR2 FQGNSA. V was cut by 2 bases and J by 4 bases, with 13 bases left in between. The CDR3 covers 15 residues. The CDR3: CASSLTRGFADTQYF. The DNA for the CDR3 is TGTGCCAGCAGCTTAACTCGAGGTTTCGCAGATACGCAGTATTTT.

The rearrangement joins TRBV28 to TRBJ2-3; 8 bases line up with TRBD2. Trimming at V came to 10 bases and at J to 3 bases, leaving 18 bases not matched to a gene. The CDR3 has 17 amino acids. The germline CDR1 and CDR2 sequences are MDHEN and SYDVKM. CDR3 nucleotides: TGTGCCACATCTTTGTTAGCGGGACGAAGTGAGACAGATACGCAGTATTTT. This gives the protein CATSLLAGRSETDTQYF.

The genes are TRBV6-5 and TRBJ2-7, with no clear D. Germline CDR1 MNHEY, CDR2 SVGAGI. V lost 3 bases, J lost 2 bases, and 11 bases lay in between. This CDR3 spans 14 amino acids. The CDR3 DNA follows: TGTGCCAGCAGTTATTGGGCAGGCCCCTACGAGCAGTACTTC. Protein product: CASSYWAGPYEQYF.

V gene TRBV2 combines with J gene TRBJ2-2; D possibly corresponds to TRBD1 (6 bases). Trimming removed 5 bases from V and 2 bases from J, with 12 bases in between. This CDR3 contains 15 residues. CDR1 and CDR2 from the germline V gene are SNHLY and FYNNEI. CDR3 bases: TGTGCCAGCAGTCCGGACAGAATTAACACCGGGGAGCTGTTTTTT. Encoded protein: CASSPDRINTGELFF.

There are a few counts of this clone. This chain links TRBV27 with TRBJ2-5, with D possibly matching TRBD1 (6 bases). The CDR3 has 13 amino acids. Germline lookup yields CDR1 MNHEY and CDR2 SMNVEV (reference sequence). The V end was cut by 5 bases, the J end by 5 bases, with 12 bases between. CDR3 region: CASSRWGPETQYF. The CDR3 DNA sequence: TGTGCCAGCAGTCGTTGGGGGCCGGAGACCCAGTACTTC.

V gene TRBV4-2 combines with J gene TRBJ2-5; perhaps TRBD1 as D (6 bases). Near its end, the DNA agrees better with TRBJ2-7, so the J call may be wrong. CDR1 is LGHNA, CDR2 YNFKEQ, per germline. This CDR3 has 15 amino acids. The CDR3 DNA reads TGTGCCAGCAGCCAGTACCGGGACATATCCTACGAGCAGTACTTC. This codes for CASSQYRDISYEQYF.

This clone appeared a few times. The chain links TRBV28 to TRBJ2-7; a possible D gene is TRBD2 (6 bases). This CDR3 spans 13 amino acids. Germline V CDR1 and CDR2: MDHEN, SYDVKM. V lost 10 bases to trimming and J lost 1 base, with 14 bases between them. The CDR3 region has the DNA TGTGCCACCTGGCGGGACGGATCCTACGAGCAGTACTTC. This translates into CATWRDGSYEQYF. Combining the CDR3 with reference TRBV28 and TRBJ2-7 gives the whole variable domain DVKVTQSSRYLVKRTGEKVFLECVQDMDHENMFWYRQDPGLGLRLIYFSYDVKMKEKGDIPEGYSVSREKKERFSLILESASTNQTSMYLCATWRDGSYEQYFGPGTRLTVT.

This chain links TRBV21-1 with TRBJ2-3; the table gives TRBD1 as D, unverified against the DNA. TRBV21-1 is recorded as a pseudogene. This CDR3 is 15 amino acids long. CDR3 nucleotides: TGTGCCAGCAGCAAAGCTACAGCTTCCACAGATACGCAGTATTTT. Protein product: CASSKATASTDTQYF.

The J gene is TRBJ2-1, the V gene TRBV27; D gene unclear. Deletions cut 3 bases from V and 7 bases from J, with 10 bases between. This CDR3 contains 13 residues. The germline V gene has CDR1 MNHEY and CDR2 SMNVEV (reference sequence). The CDR3 DNA follows: TGTGCCAGCAGTTTGGGTCCGGATAATGAGCAGTTCTTC. This translates into CASSLGPDNEQFF.

The chain has TRBV29-1 and TRBJ1-3, with 7 nucleotides matching TRBD1. Trimming cost V 0 bases and J 9 bases; bases outside gene matches: 8. The V gene's germline CDR1 is SQVTM and CDR2 ANQGSEA. CDR3 size: 14 residues. The CDR3 protein is CSVEDLQGPGTIYF. Here the CDR3 DNA reads TGCAGCGTTGAAGACCTACAGGGGCCGGGCACCATATATTTT.

On this clone itself: Other DNA sequences within the sample encode an identical CDR3. The genes are TRBV11-1 and TRBJ1-2; no clear D gene. CDR1 and CDR2 from the germline V gene are SGHAT and FQDESV (reference sequence). V lost 0 bases, J lost 0 bases, and 5 bases lay in between. This CDR3 has 14 residues. The CDR3 loop reads CASSLAPANYGYTF. The CDR3 DNA is TGTGCCAGCAGCTTAGCACCGGCTAACTATGGCTACACCTTC.